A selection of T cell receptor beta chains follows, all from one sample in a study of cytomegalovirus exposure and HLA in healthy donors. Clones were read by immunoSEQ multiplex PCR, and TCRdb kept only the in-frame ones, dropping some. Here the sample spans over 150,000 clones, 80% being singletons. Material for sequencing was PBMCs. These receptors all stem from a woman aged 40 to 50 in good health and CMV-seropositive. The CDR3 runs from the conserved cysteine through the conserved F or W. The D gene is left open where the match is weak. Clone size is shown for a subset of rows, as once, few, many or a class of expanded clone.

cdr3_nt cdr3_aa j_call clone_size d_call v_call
TGTGCCAGCAGTCGGACTAGCGGGTACGAGCAGTACTTC CASSRTSGYEQYF TRBJ2-7 NA TRBD2 TRBV27
TGTGCCTGGAGTGTAAGAGGGATAACAAACACCGGGGAGCTGTTTTTT CAWSVRGITNTGELFF TRBJ2-2 NA NA TRBV30
TGTGCCAGCAGTTTAGGCGGGAGCTCCTACGAGCAGTACTTC CASSLGGSSYEQYF TRBJ2-7 NA TRBD2 TRBV27
TGTGCCAGCAGCTTAGATGGGAACCGGGGTTACAATGAGCAGTTCTTC CASSLDGNRGYNEQFF TRBJ2-1 NA NA TRBV11-3
TGTGCCAGCGAAGCGGGGCTTGGCTACACCTTC CASEAGLGYTF TRBJ1-2 NA NA TRBV28
TGTGCCAGCAGCTCGGGACACGGCCGCTCCTACGAGCAGTACTTC CASSSGHGRSYEQYF TRBJ2-7 NA NA TRBV6-5
TGTGCCAGCAGACCTACTAGCGGGAGATACGAGCAGTACTTC CASRPTSGRYEQYF TRBJ2-7 NA TRBD2 TRBV2
TGTGCCAGCAGCTGGGACAGGCGAAATGAAGCTTTCTTT CASSWDRRNEAFF TRBJ1-1 NA TRBD1 TRBV11-2
TGCGCCAGCAGGGCGCCTGGCAGAGGGGAGACCCAGTACTTC CASRAPGRGETQYF TRBJ2-5 NA NA TRBV5-1
TGTGCCAGCAGTTCGGGGACATCCAAAGATACGCAGTATTTT CASSSGTSKDTQYF TRBJ2-3 NA NA TRBV6-6
TGTGCCAGCAGCCAAGGCTGGACTAGCGGGAGCCAAGAGACCCAGTACTTC CASSQGWTSGSQETQYF TRBJ2-5 NA TRBD2 TRBV14
TGTGCCAGCAGGACAGGGACCTACGAGCAGTACTTC CASRTGTYEQYF TRBJ2-7 NA TRBD1 TRBV6-5
TGTGCCAGTAGTATAGCTAGCGGGAGCTCCTACGAGCAGTACTTC CASSIASGSSYEQYF TRBJ2-7 NA TRBD2 TRBV19
TGTGCCAGTAGTCCAGGGGAACTGAACACTGAAGCTTTCTTT CASSPGELNTEAFF TRBJ1-1 few NA TRBV19
TGTGCCAGCTCACCAATCAGCGGGAGACGGTACGAGCAGTACTTC CASSPISGRRYEQYF TRBJ2-7 NA TRBD2 TRBV18
TGTGCCAGCAGCCCCACTAGCGGGAGGCACAATGAGCAGTTCTTC CASSPTSGRHNEQFF TRBJ2-1 once TRBD2 TRBV9
TGCAGCACTAGCGGACACGAGCTTTATAATTCACCCCTCCACTTT CSTSGHELYNSPLHF TRBJ1-6 NA NA TRBV29-1
TGCAGCGTTCCGACAGGGTTCTATGGCTACACCTTC CSVPTGFYGYTF TRBJ1-2 NA TRBD1 TRBV29-1
TGTGCCAGCAATAGCGGGAGGACGTGGGGGGAGCTGTTTTTT CASNSGRTWGELFF TRBJ2-2 NA TRBD2 TRBV28
TGCGCCAGCAGCTTGGACCTAGCGGGAGGGCCGAATGAGCAGTTCTTC CASSLDLAGGPNEQFF TRBJ2-1 NA TRBD2 TRBV5-1
TGTGTACCTAAAAGCTACACCTTC CVPKSYTF TRBJ1-2 NA NA TRBV15
TGCGCCAGCAGCCAGACCTCAGGGGGCGCGGGTCAGCCCCAGCATTTT CASSQTSGGAGQPQHF TRBJ1-5 NA TRBD1 TRBV4-1
TGTGCCAGCATCGAAAGAGGGACAGCAAACTACGAGCAGTACTTC CASIERGTANYEQYF TRBJ2-7 NA TRBD1 TRBV28
TGTGCCAGCAGTTTTTCAAGGGGCCAGGGGACCCAGTACTTC CASSFSRGQGTQYF TRBJ2-5 NA NA TRBV28
TGTGCCAGCAGCTTCGCCAGCTCCTACGAGCAGTACTTC CASSFASSYEQYF TRBJ2-7 NA NA TRBV7-3
TGTGCCAGTCGGGTAGAGCGGGAGCAGTTCTTC CASRVEREQFF TRBJ2-1 NA NA TRBV6-6
TGTGCCAGCAGCCCCGGGACTAGCAATGAGCAGTTCTTC CASSPGTSNEQFF TRBJ2-1 NA TRBD2 TRBV7-3
TGTGCCAGCAGCCCCCTGGGACTAGTCTACAATGAGCAGTTCTTC CASSPLGLVYNEQFF TRBJ2-1 NA TRBD2 TRBV7-9
TGTGCCAGCAGCTCACTTTTCGGGCAGGGGGCGGGCTACACCTTC CASSSLFGQGAGYTF TRBJ1-2 once TRBD1 TRBV7-8
TGTGCCAGCAGTCGGGCGGGAACCGCCAAAAACATTCAGTACTTC CASSRAGTAKNIQYF TRBJ2-4 NA NA TRBV6-5
TGTGCCAGCAGTGAGAGGACAGATGGCACAGATACGCAGTATTTT CASSERTDGTDTQYF TRBJ2-3 NA NA TRBV6-1
TGTGCCAGCAGCTTAACAGGGACAGCCCACAATGAGCAGTTCTTC CASSLTGTAHNEQFF TRBJ2-1 NA TRBD1 TRBV7-3
TGTGCCAGCAGTTTAAATAACAATGAGCAGTTCTTC CASSLNNNEQFF TRBJ2-1 NA NA TRBV27
TGTGCCAGCAGCGCGGGACTAGCGGGAGGCACCTACGAGCAGTACTTC CASSAGLAGGTYEQYF TRBJ2-7 NA TRBD2 TRBV5-4
TGTGCCAGCAGTGAGGGACAGGTCACCTCTGGGGCCAACGTCCTGACTTTC CASSEGQVTSGANVLTF TRBJ2-6 NA TRBD1 TRBV2
TGTGCCAGCAGTTTATACAGGGTTAACACTGAAGCTTTCTTT CASSLYRVNTEAFF TRBJ1-1 NA NA TRBV27
TGTGCCAGCAGTTTATTTGGGACAGGGGTCCGGGATTCACCCCTCCACTTT CASSLFGTGVRDSPLHF TRBJ1-6 NA TRBD1 TRBV27
TGTGCCAGCAGCTCCCTGGTGGTAGCGGGACCCTACGAGCAGTACTTC CASSSLVVAGPYEQYF TRBJ2-7 once TRBD2 TRBV7-8
TGTGCCAGCAGTTTAAGTCCAGGAAGAAGGACTGAAGCTTTCTTT CASSLSPGRRTEAFF TRBJ1-1 NA NA TRBV28
TGTGCCAGCAGTGACACAGGGTGGGCGAGCACTGAGGCTTTCTTT CASSDTGWASTEAFF TRBJ1-1 NA NA TRBV6-1
TGTGCCAGCAGCCCCAGACGGGCCTCGGGAGAGCAGTACTTC CASSPRRASGEQYF TRBJ2-7 NA NA TRBV11-2
TGTGCCAGCAGCTTATTCAAAGGCCTAGCGGGATACACCGGGGAGCTGTTTTTT CASSLFKGLAGYTGELFF TRBJ2-2 NA TRBD2 TRBV5-8
TGTGCCAGTAGTATTGGCAGGGGAGCTGGAAACACCATATATTTT CASSIGRGAGNTIYF TRBJ1-3 NA NA TRBV19
TGCAGCGTTGAATTGGGACAGGGAGACGAGCAGTACTTC CSVELGQGDEQYF TRBJ2-7 NA TRBD1 TRBV29-1
TGCAGCGTTGAAGGTACTCTTAACACTGAAGCTTTCTTT CSVEGTLNTEAFF TRBJ1-1 NA NA TRBV29-1
TGTGCCAGTAGCGGCGGGAGCAATCAGCCCCAGCATTTT CASSGGSNQPQHF TRBJ1-5 few NA TRBV19
TGTGCCAGCAGTTTAGCGGGAGGGCCATACGAGCAGTACTTC CASSLAGGPYEQYF TRBJ2-7 NA TRBD2 TRBV27
TGTGCCAGCAGCCAGACCGGGGGGGTTTGGGTTGAAGCTTTCTTT CASSQTGGVWVEAFF TRBJ1-1 NA NA TRBV7-9
TGCGCCAGCACCGCGGCTAGCGGGAACAATGAGCAGTTCTTC CASTAASGNNEQFF TRBJ2-1 NA TRBD2 TRBV5-1
TGTGCCAGCAGCGTAGAAGCGGAAGGGACTGAAGCTTTCTTT CASSVEAEGTEAFF TRBJ1-1 NA NA TRBV9
TGTGCCAGCAGCCCACTACAGGGAAGTGGCTATGGCTACACCTTC CASSPLQGSGYGYTF TRBJ1-2 NA NA TRBV5-6
TGTGCCAGCAGCGTGACTAGCGGGAGGACGCGATCTTTCAATGAGCAGTTCTTC CASSVTSGRTRSFNEQFF TRBJ2-1 once TRBD2 TRBV11-2
TGTGCCAGCAGCTTCCGACAGGGGTTGACAGATACGCAGTATTTT CASSFRQGLTDTQYF TRBJ2-3 NA TRBD1 TRBV11-2